One and the same sample provided the 19 T cell receptor beta chains below, sequenced in a study of early T cells in non-severe SARS-CoV-2 infection (dated by TCRdb to about 2021). To prepare the library, 5' RACE was applied. Sequencing was performed on a NextSeq 500. The public reads were quality trimmed at Q25 with fastp and then assembled into clones with MiXCR by TCRdb, keeping productive beta chains. Records with the same CDR3 protein are collapsed into one entry carrying the most frequent genes and DNA. The sample records tens of thousands of distinct CDR3 sequences, 12% of which are singletons. The top ten clones comprise around 4.3% of the sample. The sequencing input was whole blood. The receptor set was obtained from an adult who was a healthcare worker with PCR-confirmed SARS-CoV-2 infection or an uninfected control (not recorded which).

The CDR3 here is CSVDQGQGDNEQFF. CDR3 DNA: TGCAGCGTTGACCAGGGACAGGGGGACAATGAGCAGTTCTTC. V gene TRBV29-1 combines with J gene TRBJ2-1; 11 bases agree with TRBD1. Germline CDR1 and CDR2: SQVTM and ANQGSEA. The CDR3 covers 14 residues. J was trimmed by 5 bases and V by 3 bases; bases with no gene match: 3.

Worth noting for this clonotype: A read error may be the cause here, since a much bigger clone is one base away. The rearrangement links TRBV28 to TRBJ1-5; D remains unclear. The germline CDR1 and CDR2 sequences are MDHEN and SYDVKM. This CDR3 is 11 amino acids long. Trimming shortened V by 2 bases and J by 12 bases, and 8 bases separated the two germline ends. The CDR3 here is CASSLNPHQHF. The CDR3 DNA reads as TGTGCCAGCAGTTTAAATCCGCACCAGCATTTT.

This chain connects TRBV19 to TRBJ2-7; either TRBD1 or TRBD2 may supply D (5 bases each). Germline assignment: CDR1 LNHDA and CDR2 SQIVND (reference sequence). This CDR3 is built from 13 residues. Trimming took off 9 bases at V and 0 bases at J, with 12 bases between the two ends. The CDR3 loop reads CASRDVSSYEQYF. The CDR3 coding sequence is TGTGCCAGCCGGGACGTGAGCTCCTACGAGCAGTACTTC.

In its sample, this clonotype was seen many times. V is TRBV6-2 or TRBV6-3 and J is TRBJ1-5; TRBD1 matches at 7 bases. The trim removed 2 bases at V and 2 bases at J, leaving 3 bases unmatched. The germline CDR1 and CDR2 sequences are MNHEY and SVGEGT. The CDR3 totals 15 residues. The CDR3 DNA reads as TGTGCCAGCAGTTACGACGGACAGGGCAATCAGCCCCAGCATTTT. Protein sequence: CASSYDGQGNQPQHF.

This clonotype was detected a few times. This sequence joins TRBV9 and TRBJ2-7; tentatively, D is TRBD2 (6 bases). The ends were cut back, 0 bases at V and 0 bases at J, with 10 bases in the middle. This CDR3 has 15 residues. Germline loops: CDR1 SGDLS, CDR2 YYNGEE. The CDR3 nucleotides are TGTGCCAGCAGCGTAGGCGGGACGGCCTCCTACGAGCAGTACTTC. Protein sequence: CASSVGGTASYEQYF.

This clonotype was detected ten times or more. The chain couples TRBV19 to TRBJ2-6; 7 nucleotides agree with TRBD2. Trimming at V came to 5 bases and at J to 2 bases, leaving 15 bases not matched to a gene. The CDR3 has 19 residues. Germline V CDR1 and CDR2: LNHDA, SQIVND (reference sequence). CDR3 nucleotide sequence: TGTGCCAGTAGTTTCCGACTAGCCGAAGAAAAAGCTGGGGCCAACGTCCTGACTTTC. Amino acids: CASSFRLAEEKAGANVLTF.

This clonotype appeared many times. The rearrangement links TRBV20-1 to TRBJ1-2; D perhaps matches TRBD1 (5 bases). The germline gives CDR1 DFQATT, CDR2 SNEGSKA (reference sequence). The V gene lost 6 bases and the J gene lost 8 bases, with 16 bases spanning the gap. The CDR3 runs 12 residues. CDR3 sequence reads: CSAQGTKLGYTF. The CDR3 region has the DNA TGCAGTGCCCAGGGAACTAAATTGGGCTACACCTTC.

This chain joins TRBV7-9 and TRBJ2-7; TRBD1 agrees at 7 bases. Germline V gene sequence: CDR1 SEHNR, CDR2 FQNEAQ (reference sequence). V dropped 5 bases and J dropped 3; count of bases not matched to a gene: 7. This CDR3 has 14 residues. For the CDR3, the DNA is TGTGCCAGCAGCCTTCCGGGACAGATCTACGAGCAGTACTTC. It encodes CASSLPGQIYEQYF.

This clonotype has only a few counts. The chain recombines TRBV14 with TRBJ1-1; D may be TRBD1 (5 bases). CDR3 length: 12 amino acids. Deletions cut 3 bases from V and 4 bases from J, with 6 bases between. Germline-derived CDR1 and CDR2 are SGHDN and FVKESK. The CDR3 sequence: CASSHGGTEAFF. CDR3 in DNA: TGTGCCAGCAGCCACGGGGGCACTGAAGCTTTCTTT.

The genes are TRBV27 and TRBJ2-5; the D is unclear. V was cut by 4 bases and J by 3 bases, with 9 bases left in between. The CDR3 extends over 13 amino acids. Germline V CDR1 and CDR2: MNHEY, SMNVEV (reference sequence). CDR3 residues: CASSSTRKETQYF. Written as DNA, the CDR3 is TGTGCCAGCAGTTCTACCCGAAAAGAGACCCAGTACTTC.

This clonotype was seen more than once but under ten times. This chain connects TRBV27 to TRBJ1-1, with D maybe TRBD1 (5 bases). This CDR3 comprises 13 residues. The germline V gene has CDR1 MNHEY and CDR2 SMNVEV (reference sequence). The germline V and J ends were trimmed by 2 bases and 5 bases, with 9 bases remaining between them. DNA of the CDR3: TGTGCCAGCAGTTTAATCAGGGAGACTGAAGCTTTCTTT. Protein sequence: CASSLIRETEAFF.

Many counts were recorded for this clonotype. The chain couples TRBV7-3 to TRBJ1-1; D perhaps matches TRBD1 (5 bases). V shed 2 bases and J shed 1 base, with 8 bases lying between them. Germline CDR1 reads SGHTA; CDR2 reads FQGTGA. The CDR3 is 14 residues long. CDR3 protein: CASSLGGRNTEAFF. As DNA, the CDR3 is TGTGCCAGCAGCTTAGGGGGACGGAACACTGAAGCTTTCTTT.

This clonotype came up many times. This chain links TRBV7-8 with TRBJ2-1; D remains unclear. Trimming shortened V by 5 bases and J by 8 bases, and 19 bases separated the two germline ends. Germline V gives CDR1 SGHVS, CDR2 FQNEAQ. The CDR3 covers 15 residues. CDR3 DNA: TGTGCCAGCAGCCCACCCCCCTACCTGCGGTATGAGCAGTTCTTC. Protein: CASSPPPYLRYEQFF.

V usage is TRBV7-9 and J usage is TRBJ1-4; 7 positions agree with TRBD1. Germline V gene data show CDR1 as SEHNR and CDR2 as FQNEAQ (reference sequence). The CDR3 sequence is 14 residues long. After removal of 5 bases from V and 7 bases from J, the junction contained 7 bases not matched to a gene. The DNA for the CDR3 is TGTGCCAGCAGCCCGACAGGGACCGGTGAAAAACTGTTTTTT. Translated: CASSPTGTGEKLFF. Based on the CDR3 plus reference TRBV7-9 and TRBJ1-4, the full variable domain is DTGVSQNPRHKITKRGQNVTFRCDPISEHNRLYWYRQTLGQGPEFLTYFQNEAQLEKSRLLSDRFSAERPKGSFSTLEIQRTEQGDSAMYLCASSPTGTGEKLFFGSGTQLSVL.

The chain links TRBV27 to TRBJ2-1; D gene unclear. The CDR3 contains 16 residues. Per germline, CDR1 MNHEY and CDR2 SMNVEV (reference sequence). Trimming removed 1 base from V and 0 bases from J, with 10 bases in between. In DNA, the CDR3 is TGTGCCAGCAGTTTATTAGGCTCGAACTCCTACAATGAGCAGTTCTTC. Translated: CASSLLGSNSYNEQFF.

This clonotype was observed a few times. The rearrangement uses TRBV5-1 and TRBJ2-1, with D possibly matching TRBD1 (6 bases). CDR3 length: 15 amino acids. Germline values: CDR1 SGHRS, CDR2 YFSETQ. V was pared by 0 bases and J by 7 bases, with 14 bases between. In DNA, the CDR3 is TGCGCCAGCAGCTTGGGACACAGGGCTCTTAATGAGCAGTTCTTC. This gives the protein CASSLGHRALNEQFF.

This clonotype occurred a few times. The chain links TRBV7-9 to TRBJ2-4; perhaps D is TRBD1 or TRBD2 (5 bases each). Germline CDR1 SEHNR, CDR2 FQNEAQ (reference sequence). The CDR3 is 12 amino acids. V lost 5 bases and J lost 7, with 9 bases in between. The DNA of the CDR3 is TGTGCCAGCAGCGGGGGTTCGAACATTCAGTACTTC. Its protein product is CASSGGSNIQYF.

This clonotype was observed a few times. V is TRBV19 and J is TRBJ1-2, with TRBD1 matching over 8 bases. The CDR3 length is 15 residues. The germline gives CDR1 LNHDA, CDR2 SQIVND (reference sequence). V was clipped by 5 bases and J by 7 bases; unmatched bases: 12. CDR3 sequence: CASSALAGGEVGYTF. CDR3 nucleotides: TGTGCCAGTAGTGCCCTGGCAGGGGGCGAGGTTGGCTACACCTTC.

The CDR3 nucleotides read TGTGCCAGTAGTATGCGGGTGGCTAATGGCTACACCTTC. This codes for CASSMRVANGYTF. The rearrangement joins TRBV19 to TRBJ1-2; the D is unclear. CDR1 and CDR2 from the germline V gene are LNHDA and SQIVND (reference sequence). V was pared by 3 bases and J by 6 bases, with 11 bases between. The CDR3 loop spans 13 amino acids.